These 18 T cell receptor beta chains came from one sample sequenced in a study of blood T cell repertoires in COVID-19. Clones were sequenced by immunoSEQ multiplex PCR, and TCRdb holds only the in-frame ones, with some missing. The table lists some 300,000 clones, around nine tenths of them singletons. The sequenced sample consisted of peripheral blood. These receptors were obtained from a woman aged 70 to 79 with COVID-19, enrolled during active disease.

The sample holds a few counts of this clone. V gene TRBV5-6 combines with J gene TRBJ1-2; D gene uncertain. V lost 0 bases, J lost 3 bases, and 12 bases lay in between. The germline V gene has CDR1 SGHDT and CDR2 YYEEEE. This CDR3 spans 15 amino acids. The CDR3 loop reads CASSLGGATDYGYTF. As DNA, the CDR3 is TGTGCCAGCAGCTTGGGAGGTGCCACGGACTATGGCTACACCTTC.

V and J are TRBV11-2 and TRBJ2-7; perhaps TRBD1 as D (6 bases). The CDR3 consists of 15 residues. Germline CDR1 reads SGHAT; CDR2 reads FQNNGV. The ends were cut back, 3 bases at V and 7 bases at J, with 19 bases in the middle. The chain's CDR3 is CASSFQAGEGEEQYF. The CDR3 coding sequence is TGTGCCAGCAGCTTTCAGGCAGGGGAAGGGGAAGAGCAGTACTTC.

The CDR3: CASSLDRGSYEQYF. DNA of the CDR3: TGTGCCAGCAGCTTAGACAGGGGATCCTACGAGCAGTACTTC. V and J are TRBV7-2 and TRBJ2-7; 7 bases align to TRBD1. The trim removed 1 base at V and 1 base at J, leaving 1 base unmatched. This CDR3 comprises 14 residues. Germline V gene sequence: CDR1 SGHTA, CDR2 FQGNSA.

V and J are TRBV10-3 and TRBJ2-7, with TRBD1 matching 8 bases. V was pared by 6 bases and J by 3 bases, with 7 bases of the junction left unmatched. This CDR3 is 14 amino acids long. The germline gives CDR1 ENHRY, CDR2 SYGVKD. The CDR3 protein is CAIRDAGTGYEQYF. CDR3 nucleotides: TGTGCCATCAGGGATGCTGGGACAGGCTACGAGCAGTACTTC.

This sequence joins TRBV29-1 and TRBJ2-7, with 9 nucleotides matching TRBD1. In germline, CDR1 is SQVTM, CDR2 ANQGSEA. Germline trimming cut 7 bases from V and 1 base from J; bases unmatched to any gene: 8. This CDR3 contains 14 residues. DNA for the CDR3: TGCAGCGCCGAGAACAGGGGGCGGTCCTACGAGCAGTACTTC. It yields the protein CSAENRGRSYEQYF.

CDR3 in DNA: TGCGCCAGCAGCCTACAACCACAGGGGTCCTCTGGAAACACCATATATTTT. It is translated as CASSLQPQGSSGNTIYF. The chain has TRBV5-1 and TRBJ1-3, with TRBD1 identical over 7 bases. Losses at the gene ends were 4 bases for V and 0 bases for J; bases not matched to a gene: 10. The CDR3 totals 17 residues. Germline CDR1 SGHRS, CDR2 YFSETQ.

The V call is TRBV4-3, the J call TRBJ2-5; TRBD1 aligns across 9 bases. Germline V CDR1 and CDR2: LGHNA, YSLEER. This CDR3 spans 15 amino acids. Trimming removed 4 bases from V and 0 bases from J; junction bases left unmatched: 3. CDR3 DNA: TGCGCCAGCAGCCTTGGGACAGGGAACCAAGAGACCCAGTACTTC. Protein product: CASSLGTGNQETQYF.

The chain has TRBV5-8 and TRBJ1-2, with 11 bases identical to TRBD1. The CDR3 runs to 16 residues. Germline CDR1 is SGHTS and CDR2 is YDEGEE. The ends lost 4 bases at V and 6 bases at J; junction bases unmatched: 11. CDR3 loop: CASSPPPGQGANGYTF. The CDR3 DNA is TGTGCCAGCAGCCCGCCCCCCGGACAGGGGGCCAATGGCTACACCTTC.

The count of this clone is one. The chain is built from TRBV5-1 and TRBJ2-7, with D possibly TRBD2 on 5 matching bases. V lost 3 bases to trimming and J lost 7 bases, with 20 bases between them. In germline, CDR1 is SGHRS, CDR2 YFSETQ. This CDR3 has 15 residues. DNA of the CDR3: TGCGCCAGCAGCTCGGACGGCTTCCCCGGGGAAGAGCAGTACTTC. Translating it yields CASSSDGFPGEEQYF.

This sequence joins TRBV6-5 and TRBJ1-1; tentatively, D is TRBD1 (5 bases). CDR1 and CDR2 (germline): MNHEY, SVGAGI. This CDR3 region has 13 residues. V dropped 2 bases and J dropped 7 bases, with 11 bases sitting between them. CDR3: CASSYITGYEAFF. In DNA, the CDR3 is TGTGCCAGCAGTTACATCACAGGTTATGAAGCTTTCTTT.

The chain links TRBV18 to TRBJ2-5, with D hard to call. V shed 5 bases and J shed 4 bases, with 11 bases lying between them. Germline CDR1 is KGHSH and CDR2 is LQKENI. CDR3 size: 13 residues. This chain's CDR3 is CASSISPIETQYF. CDR3 nucleotides: TGTGCCAGCTCAATCAGTCCCATAGAGACCCAGTACTTC. The full variable domain, in which reference TRBV18 and TRBJ2-5 provide the parts outside the CDR3, is NAGVMQNPRHLVRRRGQEARLRCSPMKGHSHVYWYRQLPEEGLKFMVYLQKENIIDESGMPKERFSAEFPKEGPSILRIQQVVRGDSAAYFCASSISPIETQYFGPGTRLLVL.

In its sample, this clone was seen once. This rearrangement joins TRBV6-1 to TRBJ2-3; D remains ambiguous. The germline V gene encodes CDR1 MNHNS and CDR2 SASEGT. The V end lost 2 bases, the J end lost 1 base, and 7 bases lay between the germline ends. CDR3 length: 14 residues. Here the CDR3 DNA reads TGTGCCAGCAGTGAATTACGGGGCACAGATACGCAGTATTTT. Translation: CASSELRGTDTQYF.

This clone was counted between two and nine times. The chain uses TRBV5-4 and TRBJ2-6; 11 bases agree with TRBD1. This CDR3 comprises 18 residues. The V gene's germline CDR1 is SGHNT and CDR2 YYREEE (reference sequence). V lost 4 bases, J lost 1 base, and 7 bases stayed unmatched. CDR3 nucleotides: TGTGCCAGCAGCGGCTGGACAGGGGGCTTATCTGGGGCCAACGTCCTGACTTTC. Translation: CASSGWTGGLSGANVLTF. Filled out from reference TRBV5-4 and TRBJ2-6, the complete variable domain reads ETGVTQSPTHLIKTRGQQVTLRCSSQSGHNTVSWYQQALGQGPQFIFQYYREEENGRGNFPPRFSGLQFPNYSSELNVNALELDDSALYLCASSGWTGGLSGANVLTFGAGSRLTVL.

This chain connects TRBV12-5 to TRBJ2-6; D is possibly TRBD1 (6 bases). In germline, CDR1 is LGHNT, CDR2 FRNRAP. This CDR3 contains 17 residues. V lost 3 bases and J 0 bases, leaving 12 bases between the germline ends. CDR3 region: CASGFGTSFSGANVLTF. The CDR3 DNA sequence: TGTGCTAGTGGTTTCGGGACAAGTTTCTCTGGGGCCAACGTCCTGACTTTC.

This rearrangement joins TRBV2 to TRBJ1-3, with D unresolved. Trimming pared 7 bases from V and 4 bases from J, leaving 11 bases between. This CDR3 contains 13 residues. CDR1 SNHLY and CDR2 FYNNEI come from the germline V gene. CDR3 protein: CASIGGLGNTIYF. The CDR3 DNA is TGTGCCAGCATCGGAGGTCTGGGAAACACCATATATTTT.

The chain links TRBV6-5 to TRBJ2-1; 13 nucleotides agree with TRBD2. This CDR3 contains 15 residues. The V gene end was trimmed by 2 bases and the J gene end by 7 bases; junction bases not matched to a gene: 2. Germline V gene sequence: CDR1 MNHEY, CDR2 SVGAGI. As DNA, the CDR3 is TGTGCCAGCAGTTACGGGACTAGCGGGAATAATGAGCAGTTCTTC. Encoded protein: CASSYGTSGNNEQFF.

The chain is built from TRBV30 and TRBJ1-2; 9 bases line up with TRBD1. The V and J ends lost 6 bases and 3 bases, in that order; junction bases with no gene match: 14. The V gene's germline CDR1 is GTSNPN and CDR2 SVGIG (reference sequence). This CDR3 has 16 amino acids. CDR3 in amino acids: CACNRDREIRDYGYTF. DNA for the CDR3: TGTGCCTGCAACCGGGACAGGGAAATTAGGGACTATGGCTACACCTTC.

The chain combines TRBV18 with TRBJ2-2; 8 bases are shared with TRBD2. The CDR3 is made up of 16 amino acids. Germline loops: CDR1 KGHSH, CDR2 LQKENI. The trim removed 3 bases at V and 2 bases at J, leaving 5 bases unmatched. CDR3 residues: CASSPNAGGNTGELFF. CDR3 sequence (DNA): TGTGCCAGCTCACCGAATGCGGGGGGAAACACCGGGGAGCTGTTTTTT.